This T cell receptor beta chain was sequenced in a study of early T cells in non-severe SARS-CoV-2 infection. The overall study: It was bulk RNA from unsorted whole blood that was sequenced, and the chains were unpaired. Whole-study results and caveats: Anti-spike CD8 responses were favored by VDJdb matching, which missed private and CD4 specificities.

Many counts were recorded for this clonotype. Its antigen remains unknown. V lost 3 bases to trimming and J lost 8 bases; unmatched junction nucleotides: 1. Germline V gene lookup returns CDR1 SGHVS and CDR2 FQNEAQ. This CDR3 has 13 amino acids. cDNA molecules, individually, were tagged with unique molecular identifiers. TCRdb redid the calling of the 5' RACE reads with MiXCR, one entry per CDR3 protein. The data contain roughly 30,000 distinct CDR3 sequences, about 4.6% of them singletons. This sequence was found in an adult who was a healthcare worker with PCR-confirmed SARS-CoV-2 infection or an uninfected control (not recorded which). The chain is built from TRBV7-8 and TRBJ1-4; 9 positions match TRBD1. Sequencing was performed on whole blood. This CDR3 is CASSFDRGEKLFF. The DNA of the CDR3 is TGTGCCAGCAGCTTCGACAGGGGGGAAAAACTGTTTTTT. Full variable domain (outside the CDR3, taken from reference TRBV7-8 and TRBJ1-4): GAGVSQSPRYKVAKRGQDVALRCDPISGHVSLFWYQQALGQGPEFLTYFQNEAQLDKSGLPSDRFFAERPEGSVSTLKIQRTQQEDSAVYLCASSFDRGEKLFFGSGTQLSVL.